A selection of T cell receptor beta chains follows, all from one sample in a study of Graves' ophthalmopathy and Graves' hyperthyroidism. TCRdb passed the multiplex PCR reads through MiXCR, listing each CDR3 protein once. This table has around 660,000 distinct CDR3 sequences, about 38% appearing once. The sequencing sample was made of peripheral blood. The receptors originated from an adult man with Graves' ophthalmopathy. Both conserved end residues are part of each CDR3. A D gene is named only where the DNA matches it firmly. For some rows the clone size is stated as once, few or many, or as a class when expanded; others skip it.

>TRBJ2-5|TRBV2|TRBD2|many
CASTRTSGTQYF
TGTGCCAGCACCCGGACTAGCGGGACCCAGTACTTC
>TRBJ2-2|TRBV12-3/TRBV12-4|TRBD1|.
CASSPPGQFPGELFF
TGTGCCAGCAGTCCCCCGGGACAGTTTCCCGGGGAGCTGTTTTTT
>TRBJ1-1|TRBV29-1|.|.
CSSVTGSLNTEAFF
TGCAGCAGCGTGACAGGTAGCTTGAACACTGAAGCTTTCTTT
>TRBJ1-5|TRBV2|.|many
CASTRQDSNQPQHF
TGTGCCAGCACTCGACAGGATAGCAATCAGCCCCAGCATTTT
>TRBJ1-2|TRBV25-1|TRBD1|.
CASSGTGTDGYTF
TGTGCCAGCAGTGGGACAGGGACGGATGGCTACACCTTC
>TRBJ2-7|TRBV19|.|.
CASRRGLNYEQYF
TGTGCCAGTAGGAGAGGACTGAACTACGAGCAGTACTTC
>TRBJ2-2|TRBV2|TRBD1|.
CASQTGLTGELFF
TGTGCCAGCCAGACAGGGCTTACCGGGGAGCTGTTTTTT
>TRBJ1-2|TRBV19|.|few
CASSMIGPAYGYTF
TGTGCCAGTAGTATGATAGGACCGGCATATGGCTACACCTTC
>TRBJ1-6|TRBV3-1|TRBD1|many
CASSQLGQGAGSPLHF
TGTGCCAGCAGCCAACTGGGACAGGGGGCAGGATCACCCCTCCACTTT
>TRBJ2-5|TRBV15|TRBD1|many
CATSKGQGRGTQYF
TGTGCCACCAGCAAAGGACAGGGCCGAGGGACCCAGTACTTC
>TRBJ2-7|TRBV20-1|TRBD2|.
CSARPLAGASDEQYF
TGCAGTGCTAGACCCCTAGCGGGGGCCAGCGACGAGCAGTACTTC
>TRBJ1-5|TRBV19|.|many
CASSIGRANQPQHF
TGTGCCAGTAGTATAGGGAGGGCCAATCAGCCCCAGCATTTT
>TRBJ1-5|TRBV30|.|.
CAWSVRGRQPQHF
TGTGCCTGGAGTGTGCGGGGACGTCAGCCCCAGCATTTT
>TRBJ1-1|TRBV29-1|.|many
CSVEGNRKAFF
TGCAGCGTTGAGGGCAACAGGAAAGCTTTCTTT
>TRBJ2-7|TRBV12-3/TRBV12-4|TRBD1|few
CASSFWDSPYEQYF
TGTGCCAGCAGTTTTTGGGACAGCCCCTACGAGCAGTACTTC
>TRBJ1-5|TRBV4-1|TRBD1|.
CASSQDWSGGGDRAQHF
TGCGCCAGCAGCCAAGACTGGTCAGGGGGCGGGGATAGGGCCCAGCATTTT
>TRBJ2-7|TRBV15|TRBD1|many
CATSREGAGGPYEQYF
TGTGCCACCAGCAGAGAGGGGGCAGGGGGCCCGTACGAGCAGTACTTC
>TRBJ2-7|TRBV15|.|.
CAASSLVGTSTWSSYEQYF
TGTGCCGCCAGCAGCTTAGTCGGGACTTCAACTTGGAGCTCCTACGAGCAGTACTTC
>TRBJ2-5|TRBV4-2|TRBD1|few
CASSQEGTGLETQYF
TGTGCCAGCAGCCAAGAAGGGACAGGGCTGGAGACCCAGTACTTC
>TRBJ1-2|TRBV9|TRBD1|.
CASSQSLAGGDYGYTF
TGTGCCAGCAGCCAAAGTTTGGCAGGGGGCGACTATGGCTACACCTTC
>TRBJ1-6|TRBV7-8|.|.
CASSLGGVSSNSPLHF
TGTGCCAGCAGCTTAGGGGGGGTGAGCAGCAATTCACCCCTCCACTTT
>TRBJ2-2|TRBV24-1|TRBD2|many
CATSDLGTSGKLGELFF
TGTGCCACCAGTGATTTGGGGACTAGCGGGAAACTCGGGGAGCTGTTTTTT
>TRBJ2-1|TRBV29-1|TRBD1|.
CSPEDRECYNEQFF
TGCAGCCCAGAGGACAGGGAATGCTACAATGAGCAGTTCTTC
>TRBJ1-6|TRBV10-2|.|.
CASSESDLGQPLHF
TGCGCCAGCAGTGAGTCGGACCTCGGTCAGCCCCTCCACTTT
>TRBJ2-5|TRBV24-1|.|many
CATSDARASETQYF
TGTGCCACCAGTGATGCCAGGGCGTCCGAGACCCAGTACTTC
>TRBJ2-2|TRBV25-1|.|.
CASSDPGVNTGELFF
TGTGCCAGCAGTGACCCCGGGGTCAACACCGGGGAGCTGTTTTTT
>TRBJ1-5|TRBV19|.|.
CASSTTGTSVKTQHF
TGTGCCAGTAGTACGACCGGGACTAGCGTCAAGACCCAGCATTTT
>TRBJ1-6|TRBV7-3|TRBD1|few
CASSPGQGIDSPLHF
TGTGCCAGCTCACCCGGACAGGGGATCGATTCACCCCTCCACTTT
>TRBJ2-5|TRBV20-1|TRBD2|many
CSATAGTSGETQYF
TGCAGTGCAACCGCCGGGACTAGCGGAGAGACCCAGTACTTC
>TRBJ1-2|TRBV5-1|TRBD1|.
CASSATGFNYGYTF
TGCGCCAGCAGCGCGACAGGGTTCAACTATGGCTACACCTTC
>TRBJ1-2|TRBV4-3|TRBD1|.
CASSQDGGRGNGYTF
TGCGCCAGCAGCCAAGATGGGGGCAGGGGGAATGGCTACACCTTC
>TRBJ2-5|TRBV10-3|.|.
CAISEGGGNQPQYF
TGTGCCATCAGTGAGGGGGGTGGCAATCAGCCCCAGTACTTC
>TRBJ1-1|TRBV7-9|TRBD1|.
CASSEVPGQGNTEAFF
TGTGCCAGCAGCGAAGTCCCGGGACAGGGGAACACTGAAGCTTTCTTT
>TRBJ1-1|TRBV7-9|TRBD1|.
CASSLSGQGF
TGTGCCAGCAGCTTATCAGGACAGGGCTTT
>TRBJ1-6|TRBV6-5|TRBD1|few
CASSLDRDFLNSPLHF
TGTGCCAGCAGTTTAGACAGGGACTTCCTTAACTCACCCCTCCACTTT
>TRBJ2-7|TRBV12-3/TRBV12-4|.|many
CASSRGAREQYF
TGTGCCAGCAGTCGGGGGGCCAGGGAGCAGTACTTC
>TRBJ1-1|TRBV11-2|.|many
CASSTDNTEAFF
TGTGCCAGCAGCACGGATAACACTGAAGCTTTCTTT
>TRBJ1-2|TRBV11-2|.|.
CASSLGLPGLDGYTF
TGTGCCAGCAGCTTAGGACTTCCAGGGTTAGATGGCTACACCTTC
>TRBJ1-4|TRBV19|TRBD1|many
CASSMQGANEKLFF
TGTGCCAGTAGTATGCAGGGGGCGAATGAAAAACTGTTTTTT
>TRBJ2-5|TRBV20-1|TRBD1|.
CSARDGTGGATETQYF
TGCAGTGCTAGAGATGGGACAGGGGGGGCCACAGAGACCCAGTACTTC
>TRBJ2-2|TRBV9|.|.
CASSVLSSGGELFF
TGTGCCAGCAGCGTCCTCTCTTCTGGCGGGGAGCTGTTTTTT